This T cell receptor (beta chain) is from a study of untreated major depressive disorder. Between the trimmed V and J ends, which lost 3 bases and 0 bases, there was a span of 5 bases. The CDR3 loop spans 13 amino acids. CDR1 SEHNR and CDR2 FQNEAQ come from the germline V gene (reference sequence). Repertoires were generated with immunoSEQ multiplex PCR, while TCRdb's copy carries only in-frame clones and drops some. The sample has tens of thousands of clones, about 90% seen once. Controls scored 5 or less on a depressive symptom inventory and never had mood disorders. The J gene is TRBJ1-2, the V gene TRBV7-9; no definite D call. The sample was CD4+ T cells from PBMCs. The source of this sequence is a woman younger than 45 in good health. The DNA of the CDR3 is TGTGCCAGCAGCTTCGGGGCTAACTATGGCTACACCTTC. This gives the protein CASSFGANYGYTF.